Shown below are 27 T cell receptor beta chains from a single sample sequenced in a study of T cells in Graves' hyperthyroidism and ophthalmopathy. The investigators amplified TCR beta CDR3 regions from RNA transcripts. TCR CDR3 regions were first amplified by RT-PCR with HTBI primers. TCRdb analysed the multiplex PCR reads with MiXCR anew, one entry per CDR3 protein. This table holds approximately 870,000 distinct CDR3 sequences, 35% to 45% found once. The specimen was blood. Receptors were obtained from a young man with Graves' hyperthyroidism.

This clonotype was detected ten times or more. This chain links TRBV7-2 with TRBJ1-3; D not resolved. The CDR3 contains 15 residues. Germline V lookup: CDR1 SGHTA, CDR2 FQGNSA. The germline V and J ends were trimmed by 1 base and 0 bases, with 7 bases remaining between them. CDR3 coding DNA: TGTGCCAGCAGCTTAGAAGGGAGCTCTGGAAACACCATATATTTT. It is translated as CASSLEGSSGNTIYF.

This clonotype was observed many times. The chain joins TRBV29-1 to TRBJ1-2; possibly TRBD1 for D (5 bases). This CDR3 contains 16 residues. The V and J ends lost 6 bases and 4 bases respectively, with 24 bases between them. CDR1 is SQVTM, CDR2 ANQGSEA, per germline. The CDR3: CSVTTGGTDSIYGYTF. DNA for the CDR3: TGCAGCGTAACTACGGGGGGGACGGACTCCATCTATGGCTACACCTTC.

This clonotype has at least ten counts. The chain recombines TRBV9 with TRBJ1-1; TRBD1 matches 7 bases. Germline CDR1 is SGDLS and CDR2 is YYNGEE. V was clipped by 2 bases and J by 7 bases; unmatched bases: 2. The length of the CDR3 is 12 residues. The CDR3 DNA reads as TGTGCCAGCAGCGTCGGGACAGATGAAGCTTTCTTT. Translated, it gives CASSVGTDEAFF.

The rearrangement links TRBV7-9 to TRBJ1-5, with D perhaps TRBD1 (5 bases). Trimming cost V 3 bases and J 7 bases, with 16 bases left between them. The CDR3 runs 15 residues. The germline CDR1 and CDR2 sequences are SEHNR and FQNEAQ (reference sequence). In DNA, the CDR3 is TGTGCCAGCAGCTTGGGACGGGTGACTGGGCAGCCCCAGCATTTT. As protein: CASSLGRVTGQPQHF.

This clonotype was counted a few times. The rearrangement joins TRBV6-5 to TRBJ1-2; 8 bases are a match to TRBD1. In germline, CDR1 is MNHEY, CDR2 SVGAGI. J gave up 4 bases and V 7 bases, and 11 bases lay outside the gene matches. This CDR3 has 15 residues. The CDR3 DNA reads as TGTGCCAGCAATTTACGACAGGGACAGGCCTATGGCTACACCTTC. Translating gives CASNLRQGQAYGYTF.

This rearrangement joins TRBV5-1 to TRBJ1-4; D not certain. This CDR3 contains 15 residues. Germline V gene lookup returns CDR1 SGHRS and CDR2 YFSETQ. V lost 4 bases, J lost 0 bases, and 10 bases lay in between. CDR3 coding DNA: TGCGCCAGCAGCCTATACACAGCAACTAATGAAAAACTGTTTTTT. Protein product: CASSLYTATNEKLFF. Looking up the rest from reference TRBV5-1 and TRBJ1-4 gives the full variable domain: KAGVTQTPRYLIKTRGQQVTLSCSPISGHRSVSWYQQTPGQGLQFLFEYFSETQRNKGNFPGRFSGRQFSNSRSEMNVSTLELGDSALYLCASSLYTATNEKLFFGSGTQLSVL.

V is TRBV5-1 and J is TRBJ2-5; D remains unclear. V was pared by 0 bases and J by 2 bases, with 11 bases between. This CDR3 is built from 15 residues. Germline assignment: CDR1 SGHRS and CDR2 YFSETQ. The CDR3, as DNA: TGCGCCAGCAGCTTGGGGGTCACGTTACAAGAGACCCAGTACTTC. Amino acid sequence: CASSLGVTLQETQYF.

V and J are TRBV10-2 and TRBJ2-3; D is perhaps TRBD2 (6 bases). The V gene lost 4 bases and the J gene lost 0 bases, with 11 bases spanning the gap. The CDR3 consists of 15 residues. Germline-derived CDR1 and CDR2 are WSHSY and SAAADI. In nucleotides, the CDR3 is TGCGCCAGCAGTGCCCTAGCGTCCAGCACAGATACGCAGTATTTT. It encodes CASSALASSTDTQYF.

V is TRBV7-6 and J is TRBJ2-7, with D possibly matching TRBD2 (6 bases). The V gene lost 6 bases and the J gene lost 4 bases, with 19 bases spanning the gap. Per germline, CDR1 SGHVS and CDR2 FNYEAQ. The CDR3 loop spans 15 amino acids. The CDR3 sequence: CASSSTTGLPYEQYF. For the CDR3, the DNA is TGTGCCAGCAGTTCCACGACGGGACTCCCTTACGAGCAGTACTTC.

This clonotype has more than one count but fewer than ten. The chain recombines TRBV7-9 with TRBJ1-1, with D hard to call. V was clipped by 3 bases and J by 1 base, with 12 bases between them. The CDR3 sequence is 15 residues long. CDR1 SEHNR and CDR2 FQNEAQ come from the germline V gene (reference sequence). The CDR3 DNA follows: TGTGCCAGCAGCTTCGCGGACGGCTGGAACACTGAAGCTTTCTTT. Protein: CASSFADGWNTEAFF.

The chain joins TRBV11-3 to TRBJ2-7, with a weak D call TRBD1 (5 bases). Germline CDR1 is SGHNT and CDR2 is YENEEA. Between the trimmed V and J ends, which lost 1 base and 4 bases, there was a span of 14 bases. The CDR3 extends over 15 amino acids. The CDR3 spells CASSLGRRQGYEQYF. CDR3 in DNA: TGTGCCAGCAGCTTAGGTAGACGGCAGGGATACGAGCAGTACTTC.

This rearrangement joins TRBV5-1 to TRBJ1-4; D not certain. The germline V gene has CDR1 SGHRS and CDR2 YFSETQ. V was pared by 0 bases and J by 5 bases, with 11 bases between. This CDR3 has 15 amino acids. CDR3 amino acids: CASSLGDSGNEKLFF. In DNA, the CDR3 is TGCGCCAGCAGCTTGGGGGATTCCGGGAATGAAAAACTGTTTTTT.

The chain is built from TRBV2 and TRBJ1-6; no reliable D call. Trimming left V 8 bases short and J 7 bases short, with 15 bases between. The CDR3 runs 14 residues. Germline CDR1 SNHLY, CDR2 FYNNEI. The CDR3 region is CASCPVEPNSPLHF. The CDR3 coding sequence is TGTGCCAGCTGCCCGGTGGAGCCGAATTCACCCCTCCACTTT.

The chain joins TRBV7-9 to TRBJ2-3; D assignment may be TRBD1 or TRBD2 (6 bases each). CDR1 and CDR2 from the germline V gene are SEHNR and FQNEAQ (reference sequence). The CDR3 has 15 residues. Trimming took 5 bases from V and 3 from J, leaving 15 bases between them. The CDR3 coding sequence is TGTGCCAGCAGCCCAGGGGCGGGAAGGACAGATACGCAGTATTTT. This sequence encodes CASSPGAGRTDTQYF.

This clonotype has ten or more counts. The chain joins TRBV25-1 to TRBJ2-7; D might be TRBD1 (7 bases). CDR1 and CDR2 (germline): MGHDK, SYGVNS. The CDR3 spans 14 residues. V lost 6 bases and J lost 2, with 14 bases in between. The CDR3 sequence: CASSAGQRPYEQYF. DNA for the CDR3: TGTGCCAGCAGCGCGGGACAGCGCCCCTACGAGCAGTACTTC.

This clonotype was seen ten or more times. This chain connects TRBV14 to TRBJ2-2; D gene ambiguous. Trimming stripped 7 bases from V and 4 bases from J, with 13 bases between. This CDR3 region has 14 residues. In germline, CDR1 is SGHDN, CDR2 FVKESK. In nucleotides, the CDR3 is TGTGCCAGCACACACCTCGCGAGCACCGGGGAGCTGTTTTTT. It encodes CASTHLASTGELFF.

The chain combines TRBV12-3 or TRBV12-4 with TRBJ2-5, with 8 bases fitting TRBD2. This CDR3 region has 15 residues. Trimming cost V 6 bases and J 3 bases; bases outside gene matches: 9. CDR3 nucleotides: TGTGCCAGCAGCGGGGACCGCGGGGGGAAAGAGACCCAGTACTTC. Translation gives CASSGDRGGKETQYF.

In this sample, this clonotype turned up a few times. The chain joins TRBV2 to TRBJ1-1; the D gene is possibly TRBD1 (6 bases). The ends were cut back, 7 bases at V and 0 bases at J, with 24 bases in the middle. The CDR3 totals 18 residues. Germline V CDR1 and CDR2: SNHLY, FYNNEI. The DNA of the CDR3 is TGTGCCAGCACCGCAGATCAGGGGAAAAGGGATATGAACACTGAAGCTTTCTTT. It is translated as CASTADQGKRDMNTEAFF.

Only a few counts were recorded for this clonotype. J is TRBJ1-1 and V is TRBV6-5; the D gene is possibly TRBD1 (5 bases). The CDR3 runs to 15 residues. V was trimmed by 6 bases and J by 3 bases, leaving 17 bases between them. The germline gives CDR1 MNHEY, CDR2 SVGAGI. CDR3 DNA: TGTGCCAGCAGGGAGGGGTCGCACGGATACACTGAAGCTTTCTTT. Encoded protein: CASREGSHGYTEAFF.

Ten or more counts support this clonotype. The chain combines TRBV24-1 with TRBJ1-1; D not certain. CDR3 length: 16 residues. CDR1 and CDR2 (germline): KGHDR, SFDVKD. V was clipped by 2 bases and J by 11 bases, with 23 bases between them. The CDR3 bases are TGTGCCACCAGTGATTCATCCTTTTCGGAAGGGTCAACGGCTTTCTTT. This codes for CATSDSSFSEGSTAFF.

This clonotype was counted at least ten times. CDR3 nucleotides: TGTGCCAGCAGCTGGGGCGGGGAGACCCAGTACTTC. Translated, it gives CASSWGGETQYF. This rearrangement joins TRBV7-2 to TRBJ2-5; D assignment may be TRBD1 or TRBD2 (5 bases each). Trimming took off 4 bases at V and 5 bases at J, with 8 bases between the two ends. Germline CDR1 SGHTA, CDR2 FQGNSA. This CDR3 region has 12 residues.

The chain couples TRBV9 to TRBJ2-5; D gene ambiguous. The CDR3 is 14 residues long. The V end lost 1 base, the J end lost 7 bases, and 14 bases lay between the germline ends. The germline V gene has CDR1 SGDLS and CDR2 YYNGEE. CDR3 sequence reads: CASSVQQKAGTQYF. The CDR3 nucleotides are TGTGCCAGCAGCGTACAACAGAAGGCTGGGACCCAGTACTTC.

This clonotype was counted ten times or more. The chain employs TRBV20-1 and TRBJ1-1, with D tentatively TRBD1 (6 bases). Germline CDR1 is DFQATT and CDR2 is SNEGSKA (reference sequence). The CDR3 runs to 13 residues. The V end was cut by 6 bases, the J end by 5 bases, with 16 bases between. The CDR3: CSALKTGPTEAFF. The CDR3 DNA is TGCAGTGCCCTAAAGACAGGTCCGACTGAAGCTTTCTTT.

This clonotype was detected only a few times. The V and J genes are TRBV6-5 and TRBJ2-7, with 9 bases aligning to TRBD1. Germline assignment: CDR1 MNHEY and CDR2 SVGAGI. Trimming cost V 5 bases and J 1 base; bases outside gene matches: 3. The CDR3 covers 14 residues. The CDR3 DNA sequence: TGTGCCAGCAGTGAAGGACAGGGGTCCTACGAGCAGTACTTC. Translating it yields CASSEGQGSYEQYF.

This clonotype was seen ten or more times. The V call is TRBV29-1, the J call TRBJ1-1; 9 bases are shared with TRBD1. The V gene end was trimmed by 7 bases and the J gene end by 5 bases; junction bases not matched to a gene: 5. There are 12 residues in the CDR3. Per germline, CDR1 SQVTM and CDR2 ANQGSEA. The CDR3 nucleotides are TGCAGCGGCTGGACAGGGGAAACTGAAGCTTTCTTT. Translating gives CSGWTGETEAFF.

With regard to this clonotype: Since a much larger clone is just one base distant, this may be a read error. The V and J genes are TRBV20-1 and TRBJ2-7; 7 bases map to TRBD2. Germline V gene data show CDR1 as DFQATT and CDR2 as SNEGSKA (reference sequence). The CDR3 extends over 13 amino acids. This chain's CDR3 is CSASGRLPHEQHF. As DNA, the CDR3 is TGCAGTGCTAGCGGGAGGCTCCCTCACGAGCAGCACTTC.

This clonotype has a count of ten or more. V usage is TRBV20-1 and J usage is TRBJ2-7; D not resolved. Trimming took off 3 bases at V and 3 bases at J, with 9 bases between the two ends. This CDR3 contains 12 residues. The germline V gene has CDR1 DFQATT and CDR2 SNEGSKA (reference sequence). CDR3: CSARNILYEQYF. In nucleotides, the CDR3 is TGCAGTGCTAGGAATATCCTCTACGAGCAGTACTTC.